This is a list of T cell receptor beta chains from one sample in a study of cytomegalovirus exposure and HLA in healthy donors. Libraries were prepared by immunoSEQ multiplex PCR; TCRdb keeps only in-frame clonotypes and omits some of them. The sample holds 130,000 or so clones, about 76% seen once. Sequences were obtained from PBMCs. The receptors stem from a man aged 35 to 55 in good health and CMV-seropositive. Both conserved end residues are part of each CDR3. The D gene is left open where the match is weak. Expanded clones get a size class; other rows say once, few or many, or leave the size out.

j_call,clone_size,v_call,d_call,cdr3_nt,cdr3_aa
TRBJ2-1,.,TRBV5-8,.,TGTGCCAGCAATCGGGACACCCGATACAATGAGCAGTTCTTC,CASNRDTRYNEQFF
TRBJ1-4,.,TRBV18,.,TGTGCCAGCTCACCGCAGGGGAATGAAAAACTGTTTTTT,CASSPQGNEKLFF
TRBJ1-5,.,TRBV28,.,TGTGCCGGAAACGACAGACACAATCAGCCCCAGCATTTT,CAGNDRHNQPQHF
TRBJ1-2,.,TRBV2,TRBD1,TGTGCCAGCAGTGAAACCGGGACAGGGACCACCTATGGCTACACCTTC,CASSETGTGTTYGYTF
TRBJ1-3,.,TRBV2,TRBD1,TGTGCCAGCGGGCCGCGACAGGGGATCTCTGGAAACACCATATATTTT,CASGPRQGISGNTIYF
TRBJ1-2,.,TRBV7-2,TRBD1,TGTGCCAGCAGCTCAGGACAGGGGGAGATCTATGGCTACACCTTC,CASSSGQGEIYGYTF
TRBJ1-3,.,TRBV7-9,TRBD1,TGTGCCAGCAGGCCAGGGGGCCCAGGAAACACCATATATTTT,CASRPGGPGNTIYF
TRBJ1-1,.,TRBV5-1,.,TGCGCCAGCAGCACTAGGACAGCCAGAACCATGAACACTGAAGCTTTCTTT,CASSTRTARTMNTEAFF
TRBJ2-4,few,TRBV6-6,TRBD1,TGTGCCAGCAGTTATTCACCAGGGGGCGCGTTAAACATTCAGTACTTC,CASSYSPGGALNIQYF
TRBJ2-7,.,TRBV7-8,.,TGTGCCAGCAGCTTAAGGGACTACGAGCAGTACTTC,CASSLRDYEQYF
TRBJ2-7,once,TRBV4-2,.,TGTGCCAGCAGCCAAGCTTCCGGGGGGCTCTACGAGCAGTACTTC,CASSQASGGLYEQYF
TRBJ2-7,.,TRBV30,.,TGTGCCTGGAAGTGGGGGGACGAGCAGTACTTC,CAWKWGDEQYF
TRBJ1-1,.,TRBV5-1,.,TGCGCCAGCAGCTTGGATCCGCAGGGCTACACTGAAGCTTTCTTT,CASSLDPQGYTEAFF
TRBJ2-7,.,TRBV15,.,TGTGCCACCAGCAGGGGGGGGCAGGGGTTCCACGAGCAGTACTTC,CATSRGGQGFHEQYF
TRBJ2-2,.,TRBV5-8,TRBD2,TGTGCCAGCAGCTCGGTACCGGGGGGCACCGGGGAGCTGTTTTTT,CASSSVPGGTGELFF
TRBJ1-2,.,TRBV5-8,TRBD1,TGTGCCAGCAGCTTACGACAGGGGTGGGATGGCTACACCTTC,CASSLRQGWDGYTF
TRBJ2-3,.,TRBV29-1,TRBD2,TGCAGCGTTGATTTAATTAGCGGGCCAGACACAGATACGCAGTATTTT,CSVDLISGPDTDTQYF
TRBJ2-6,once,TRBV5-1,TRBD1,TGCGCCAGCAGCATCCGGGACAGGGCAGTCTCTGGGGCCAACGTCCTGACTTTC,CASSIRDRAVSGANVLTF
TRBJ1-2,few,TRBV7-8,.,TGTGCCAGCAGCTTAGTCCGGGGGGGCTATGGCTACACCTTC,CASSLVRGGYGYTF
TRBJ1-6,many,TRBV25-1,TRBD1,TGTGCCAGCAGTGAAGGGACAGGGGGCCGGTCACCCCTCCACTTT,CASSEGTGGRSPLHF
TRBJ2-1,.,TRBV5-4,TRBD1,TGTGCCAGCAGCTTAAACACAGGGGTTCGGAATGAGCAGTTCTTC,CASSLNTGVRNEQFF
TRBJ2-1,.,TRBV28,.,TGTGCCAGCAGTTTACAGGGAAGGTCGCCTCAGCAGTTCTTC,CASSLQGRSPQQFF
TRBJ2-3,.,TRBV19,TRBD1,TGTGCCAGTAGTCCGTTGGACAGGGGCAACACAGATACGCAGTATTTT,CASSPLDRGNTDTQYF
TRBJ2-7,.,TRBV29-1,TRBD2,TGCAGCGCCACACTAGCGGGGGGGCCGGGCGAGCAGTACTTC,CSATLAGGPGEQYF
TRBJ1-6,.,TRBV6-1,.,TGTGCCACTGTTCCAGGGCCCTATAATTCACCCCTCCACTTT,CATVPGPYNSPLHF
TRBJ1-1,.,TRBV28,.,TGTGCCAGCAGTGACATGAACACTGAAGCTTTCTTT,CASSDMNTEAFF
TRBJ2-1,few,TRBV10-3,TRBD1,TGTGCCATCACTCAGTCAGGGGGTACATACAATGAGCAGTTCTTC,CAITQSGGTYNEQFF
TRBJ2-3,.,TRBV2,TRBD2,TGTGCCAGCAGTATGGGACTAGCGGGATCCACAGATACGCAGTATTTT,CASSMGLAGSTDTQYF
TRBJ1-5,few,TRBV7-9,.,TGTGCCAGCAGCTTTTATTCAGGGCCCAATCAGCCCCAGCATTTT,CASSFYSGPNQPQHF
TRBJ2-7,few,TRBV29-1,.,TGCAGCGTTGAAGTATCCTACGAGCAGTACTTC,CSVEVSYEQYF
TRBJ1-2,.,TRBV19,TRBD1,TGTGCCAGTAGTATCGAGACAGGGGGCGGCTATGGCTACACCTTC,CASSIETGGGYGYTF
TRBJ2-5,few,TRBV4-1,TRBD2,TGCGCCAGCAATCCGGGACTAGCGGGGGGGCAGGAGACCCAGTACTTC,CASNPGLAGGQETQYF
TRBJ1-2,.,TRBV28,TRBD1,TGTGCCAGCAGTTTGGGGACAGACGTGAGTAGCTACACCTTC,CASSLGTDVSSYTF